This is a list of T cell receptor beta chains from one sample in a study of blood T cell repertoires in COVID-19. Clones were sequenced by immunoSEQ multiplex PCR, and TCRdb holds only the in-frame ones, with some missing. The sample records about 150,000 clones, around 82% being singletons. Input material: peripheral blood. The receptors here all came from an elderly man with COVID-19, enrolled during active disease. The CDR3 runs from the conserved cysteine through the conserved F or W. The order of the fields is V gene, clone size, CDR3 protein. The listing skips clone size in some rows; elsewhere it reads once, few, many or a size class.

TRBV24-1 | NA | CATLRQVSGGYTF
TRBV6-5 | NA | CASSYSGGANEQFF
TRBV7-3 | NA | CASSLTSGGLTGELFF
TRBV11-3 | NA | CASSGEVSGNTIYF
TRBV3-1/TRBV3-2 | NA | CASSQRGWETQYF
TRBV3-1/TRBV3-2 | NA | CASSQDSSTAQHF
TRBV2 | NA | CASSRTGVTYEQYF
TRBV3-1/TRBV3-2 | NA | CASPSGTDPFNTEAFF
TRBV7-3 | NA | CASSLLEFATDTQYF
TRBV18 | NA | CASSPGASSTDTQYF
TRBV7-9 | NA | CASSFAGGNYGYTF
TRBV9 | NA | CASSAGNMNTEAFF
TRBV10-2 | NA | CASSGDRSGYTF
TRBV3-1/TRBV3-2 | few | CASSLKGARHNEQFF
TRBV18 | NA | CASSLSTGNTEAFF
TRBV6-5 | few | CASRGQGMTEAFF
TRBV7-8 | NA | CASNGQGTNQPQHF
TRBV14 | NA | CASSVLDTQYF
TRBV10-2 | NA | CASSERRLQKAYTGELFF
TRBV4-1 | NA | CASSQDLRASGVPDTQYF
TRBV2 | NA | CASSGAGNPTNEKLFF
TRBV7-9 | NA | CASSPDSLKLFF
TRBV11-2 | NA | CASSLNIGAGGMVRYTF
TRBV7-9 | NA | CASSLALAGEQFF
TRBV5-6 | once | CASTRTGNLNTEAFF
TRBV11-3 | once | CASSLIRGQLNSPLHF
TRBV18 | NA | CASSPPGTANNEQFF
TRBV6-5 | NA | CASSKTVNYGYTF
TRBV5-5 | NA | CASSKTTGGGYNSPLHF
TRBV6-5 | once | CASSSGQYGYTF
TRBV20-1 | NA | CSASFEADTQYF
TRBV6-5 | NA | CASSYDKGQGTEKLFF
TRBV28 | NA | CASNRAGQGEEKLFF
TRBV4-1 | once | CASSQAQSGGYEQYF
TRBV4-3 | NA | CASSQDRTGYQPQHF
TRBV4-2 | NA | CASRLAGGPGANVLTF
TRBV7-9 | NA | CASSTGTANYGYTF
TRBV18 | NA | CASSPGQSNEKLFF
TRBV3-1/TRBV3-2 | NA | CASSQAVGGYEQYF
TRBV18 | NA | CASSPVFPTTTNEKLFF
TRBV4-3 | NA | CASSGGTGDMNTEAFF
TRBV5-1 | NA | CASSLGGQSSTDTQYF
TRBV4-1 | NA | CASSQGGGSEGYGYTF
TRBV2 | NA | CASRRLTESNSPLHF
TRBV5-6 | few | CASSSGTQNQPQHF
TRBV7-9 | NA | CASSLGLNNGYTF
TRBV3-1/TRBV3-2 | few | CASSARDRGTEQYF
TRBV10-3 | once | CAIREGGVGEQYF
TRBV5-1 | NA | CASSFRDTTYNEQFF
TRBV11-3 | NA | CASSLRGSTYEQYF
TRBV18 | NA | CASSLTTGEYYGYTF
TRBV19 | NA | CASSSRGSGANVLTF
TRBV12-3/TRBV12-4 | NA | CASSLRTEAFF
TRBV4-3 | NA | CASSQARGPNQPQHF